The 31 T cell receptor beta chains given below trace back to one sample, sequenced in a study of a mutant IDH1 vaccine in newly diagnosed glioma. Some clones are missing from TCRdb's copy, which holds only in-frame ones; the method was immunoSEQ multiplex PCR. The table records tens of thousands of clones, around 82% of them present only once. Time point of the sample: week 47, end of study. The vaccine gave 300 ug of a 20-mer mutant IDH1 peptide subcutaneously per dose. Their recognized antigens are unknown. This material consisted of PBMCs, taken from a glioma patient whose treatment included an IDH1 peptide vaccine. All receptors come from a man between 18 and 35 years old with glioma. Some clones in this sample may be carry-over from other donors' samples.

CDR3 amino acids: CASSGLDGETQYF. The CDR3 nucleotides read TGCGCCAGCAGCGGACTTGATGGAGAGACCCAGTACTTC. The chain has TRBV10-1 and TRBJ2-5, with a tentative D call TRBD2 (5 bases). The V gene's germline CDR1 is WNHNN and CDR2 SYGVQD (reference sequence). The CDR3 totals 13 residues. The V and J ends lost 6 bases and 4 bases respectively, with 12 bases between them.

The genes are TRBV20-1 and TRBJ1-1; D might be TRBD1 (5 bases). This CDR3 contains 11 residues. Germline V gene lookup returns CDR1 DFQATT and CDR2 SNEGSKA (reference sequence). V shed 4 bases and J shed 10 bases, with 13 bases lying between them. The CDR3 DNA reads as TGCAGTGCTACTCGGTGGCAGGGAGCTTTCTTT. Translated, it gives CSATRWQGAFF.

This chain uses TRBV10-1 with TRBJ2-3; D might be TRBD1 (5 bases). The CDR3 spans 14 residues. The V gene lost 7 bases and the J gene lost 5 bases, with 16 bases spanning the gap. Germline-derived CDR1 and CDR2 are WNHNN and SYGVQD (reference sequence). In DNA form, the CDR3 reads TGCGCCAGCATCCAAGGGGCCAACTTAGATACGCAGTATTTT. Its protein product is CASIQGANLDTQYF.

The V call is TRBV6-5, the J call TRBJ1-5; no reliable D call. V was clipped by 0 bases and J by 4 bases, with 7 bases between them. From germline, CDR1 is MNHEY and CDR2 SVGAGI. CDR3 size: 14 residues. In DNA, the CDR3 is TGTGCCAGCAGTTACTCGGGCGGGAATCAGCCCCAGCATTTT. It translates to CASSYSGGNQPQHF.

The genes are TRBV9 and TRBJ2-1; no definite D call. Germline CDR1 and CDR2: SGDLS and YYNGEE. This CDR3 region has 15 residues. V was shortened by 6 bases and J by 2 bases, with 15 bases between the two germline ends. DNA of the CDR3: TGTGCCAGCAACCCCCTCGGGCCGGCCTACAATGAGCAGTTCTTC. Its protein product is CASNPLGPAYNEQFF.

The V and J genes are TRBV6-5 and TRBJ1-2; D call uncertain. The CDR3 length is 13 residues. V gave up 2 bases and J gave up 2 bases, with 6 bases separating them. CDR1 MNHEY and CDR2 SVGAGI come from the germline V gene. DNA of the CDR3: TGTGCCAGCAGTTACGACGGCAACTATGGCTACACCTTC. It is translated as CASSYDGNYGYTF.

V is TRBV29-1 and J is TRBJ2-1; 8 nucleotides align to TRBD1. This CDR3 comprises 17 residues. CDR1 and CDR2 from the germline V gene are SQVTM and ANQGSEA. V was clipped by 3 bases and J by 2 bases; unmatched bases: 12. Here the CDR3 reads CSVEEARTGWTYNEQFF. CDR3 bases: TGCAGCGTTGAGGAGGCTAGGACAGGGTGGACCTACAATGAGCAGTTCTTC.

This chain uses TRBV9 with TRBJ1-3, with D perhaps TRBD1 (5 bases). Germline assignment: CDR1 SGDLS and CDR2 YYNGEE. The CDR3 loop spans 18 amino acids. V lost 0 bases to trimming and J lost 9 bases, with 25 bases between them. CDR3: CASSVEGHTHSRPGTIYF. The CDR3 DNA reads TGTGCCAGCAGCGTAGAGGGGCATACACACTCTCGTCCAGGCACCATATATTTT. Drawing the rest from reference TRBV9 and TRBJ1-3, the complete variable domain is DSGVTQTPKHLITATGQRVTLRCSPRSGDLSVYWYQQSLDQGLQFLIQYYNGEERAKGNILERFSAQQFPDLHSELNLSSLELGDSALYFCASSVEGHTHSRPGTIYFGEGSWLTVV.

The V call is TRBV18, the J call TRBJ2-3; 8 bases agree with TRBD1. The CDR3 contains 13 residues. Unmatched junction bases numbered 4, after V lost 5 bases and J lost 6 bases. Per the germline V gene, CDR1 is KGHSH and CDR2 is LQKENI. This CDR3 is CASSSQGADTQYF. Written as DNA, the CDR3 is TGTGCCAGCTCAAGTCAGGGGGCCGATACGCAGTATTTT.

The V call is TRBV30, the J call TRBJ2-7, with D perhaps matching TRBD1 (6 bases). Germline CDR1 and CDR2: GTSNPN and SVGIG (reference sequence). The CDR3 totals 14 residues. Trimming removed 1 base at V and 0 bases at J, with 10 bases between. CDR3 in amino acids: CAWSGDTYSYEQYF. The CDR3 region has the DNA TGTGCCTGGAGTGGGGACACCTACTCCTACGAGCAGTACTTC.

The chain has TRBV6-4 and TRBJ2-1, with 14 bases aligning to TRBD2. Looked up from germline, CDR1 is MRHNA and CDR2 is SNTAGT. This CDR3 is 15 amino acids long. V shed 6 bases and J 9 bases; nucleotides not matched to a gene: 7. The CDR3 spells CASRGGLAGEGEQFF. The CDR3 nucleotides are TGTGCCAGCAGGGGGGGACTAGCGGGAGAGGGTGAGCAGTTCTTC.

V and J are TRBV14 and TRBJ1-1; unclear D gene. From germline, CDR1 is SGHDN and CDR2 FVKESK. The CDR3 length is 17 residues. Trimming removed 0 bases at V and 0 bases at J, with 14 bases between. CDR3 residues: CASSQEGIGPVNTEAFF. The DNA for the CDR3 is TGTGCCAGCAGCCAAGAAGGTATAGGGCCAGTGAACACTGAAGCTTTCTTT.

V usage is TRBV6-5 and J usage is TRBJ1-2, with a tentative D call TRBD1 (6 bases). The CDR3 extends over 14 amino acids. The V end lost 6 bases, the J end lost 0 bases, and 11 bases lay between the germline ends. Germline V gene data show CDR1 as MNHEY and CDR2 as SVGAGI. The CDR3 nucleotides are TGTGCCAGCAGGCAGGACAGAGCTAACTATGGCTACACCTTC. Protein sequence: CASRQDRANYGYTF.

This chain uses TRBV11-2 with TRBJ1-1; D perhaps matches TRBD1 (6 bases). The V gene's germline CDR1 is SGHAT and CDR2 FQNNGV. The CDR3 runs 13 residues. The ends were cut back, 0 bases at V and 11 bases at J, with 13 bases in the middle. The CDR3 protein is CASSLEQGGWAFF. The CDR3 nucleotides read TGTGCCAGCAGCTTAGAACAGGGAGGATGGGCTTTCTTT.

The chain employs TRBV19 and TRBJ1-1; 8 positions agree with TRBD1. This CDR3 has 15 residues. Per the germline V gene, CDR1 is LNHDA and CDR2 is SQIVND (reference sequence). V shed 3 bases and J 4 bases; nucleotides not matched to a gene: 7. In nucleotides, the CDR3 is TGTGCCAGTAGTATTTCGGCAGGGGGCGGCACTGAAGCTTTCTTT. It is translated as CASSISAGGGTEAFF.

As concerns this clone: This sample includes further DNA sequences coding for the same CDR3. The CDR3 here is CASSLGPEAFF. CDR3 nucleotides: TGCGCCAGCAGCTTGGGACCTGAAGCTTTCTTT. The gene calls are TRBV5-1 and TRBJ1-1; D is ambiguous. The ends were cut back, 0 bases at V and 6 bases at J, with 3 bases in the middle. CDR3 length equals 11 residues. The germline gives CDR1 SGHRS, CDR2 YFSETQ.

The chain joins TRBV10-3 to TRBJ2-1; 7 nucleotides agree with TRBD1. J was trimmed by 8 bases and V by 5 bases; bases with no gene match: 12. Looked up from germline, CDR1 is ENHRY and CDR2 is SYGVKD. CDR3 length: 15 residues. Here the CDR3 DNA reads TGTGCCATCAGTAAATTCGACAGGGTCTCGGATGAGCAGTTCTTC. This codes for CAISKFDRVSDEQFF.

The chain combines TRBV7-2 with TRBJ1-1, with unresolved D. The CDR3 loop spans 16 amino acids. V lost 4 bases, J lost 4 bases, and 19 bases lay in between. The germline V gene encodes CDR1 SGHTA and CDR2 FQGNSA. CDR3 nucleotides: TGTGCCAGCAGCTCGACTGCGGGGATGGTTGGCACTGAAGCTTTCTTT. Residues: CASSSTAGMVGTEAFF. Combining the CDR3 with reference TRBV7-2 and TRBJ1-1 gives the whole variable domain GAGVSQSPSNKVTEKGKDVELRCDPISGHTALYWYRQSLGQGLEFLIYFQGNSAPDKSGLPSDRFSAERTGGSVSTLTIQRTQQEDSAVYLCASSSTAGMVGTEAFFGQGTRLTVV.

The rearrangement joins TRBV7-2 to TRBJ2-5, with a tentative D call TRBD2 (6 bases). Trimming pared 2 bases from V and 4 bases from J, leaving 11 bases between. The CDR3 totals 14 residues. In germline, CDR1 is SGHTA, CDR2 FQGNSA. DNA for the CDR3: TGTGCCAGCAGCTTAAGTCTGGGGGGAGAGACCCAGTACTTC. Translated, it gives CASSLSLGGETQYF. Using reference TRBV7-2 and TRBJ2-5 for the parts outside the CDR3, the full variable domain is GAGVSQSPSNKVTEKGKDVELRCDPISGHTALYWYRQSLGQGLEFLIYFQGNSAPDKSGLPSDRFSAERTGGSVSTLTIQRTQQEDSAVYLCASSLSLGGETQYFGPGTRLLVL.

The chain combines TRBV6-1 with TRBJ2-7, with D unclear. The CDR3 extends over 13 amino acids. Germline V CDR1 and CDR2: MNHNS, SASEGT. Trimming removed 2 bases at V and 4 bases at J, with 9 bases between. CDR3: CASSEFYSYEQYF. As DNA, the CDR3 is TGTGCCAGCAGTGAATTTTACAGTTACGAGCAGTACTTC.

The rearrangement joins TRBV5-1 to TRBJ1-1; 7 bases are a match to TRBD1. Germline V gives CDR1 SGHRS, CDR2 YFSETQ. Trimming took 4 bases from V and 1 from J; bases not matched to a gene: 4. CDR3 size: 14 residues. CDR3 nucleotides: TGCGCCAGCAGCCAGGGACAGACGAACACTGAAGCTTTCTTT. Its protein product is CASSQGQTNTEAFF.

The chain couples TRBV27 to TRBJ2-7; D is unclear. The CDR3 has 13 residues. CDR1 is MNHEY, CDR2 SMNVEV, per germline (reference sequence). Trimming cost V 5 bases and J 0 bases, with 8 bases left between them. The CDR3 bases are TGTGCCAGCAGTACCCTCGGCTCCTACGAGCAGTACTTC. It yields the protein CASSTLGSYEQYF.

The chain recombines TRBV29-1 with TRBJ2-1, with 9 bases that match TRBD2. The CDR3 runs 14 residues. Unmatched junction bases numbered 3, after V lost 3 bases and J lost 3 bases. The V gene's germline CDR1 is SQVTM and CDR2 ANQGSEA. The CDR3 nucleotides are TGCAGCGTTGAGCGACTAGCGGACTACAATGAGCAGTTCTTC. Protein product: CSVERLADYNEQFF.

The rearrangement uses TRBV4-2 and TRBJ1-6; TRBD1 agrees at 8 bases. The V and J ends lost 0 bases and 6 bases, in that order; junction bases with no gene match: 4. Per the germline V gene, CDR1 is LGHNA and CDR2 is YNFKEQ. The CDR3 has 16 amino acids. CDR3 loop: CASSQDLGQGNSPLHF. The CDR3, as DNA: TGTGCCAGCAGCCAAGATTTAGGACAGGGTAATTCACCCCTCCACTTT.

By share, this clone ranks as medium-sized. The rearrangement uses TRBV28 and TRBJ2-5; no definite D call. The CDR3 has 15 residues. Germline CDR1 reads MDHEN; CDR2 reads SYDVKM. Between the trimmed V and J ends, which lost 1 base and 4 bases, there was a span of 13 bases. The CDR3, as DNA: TGTGCCAGCAGTTTATCGGCCGTTTGGGGAGAGACCCAGTACTTC. Its translation: CASSLSAVWGETQYF. Full variable domain (outside the CDR3, taken from reference TRBV28 and TRBJ2-5): DVKVTQSSRYLVKRTGEKVFLECVQDMDHENMFWYRQDPGLGLRLIYFSYDVKMKEKGDIPEGYSVSREKKERFSLILESASTNQTSMYLCASSLSAVWGETQYFGPGTRLLVL.

This clone has just a few counts. The chain joins TRBV7-3 to TRBJ2-1; 9 bases map to TRBD2. V lost 2 bases and J lost 5; bases outside the gene matches: 4. This CDR3 comprises 15 residues. Per germline, CDR1 SGHTA and CDR2 FQGTGA. The CDR3 DNA reads as TGTGCCAGCAGCTTAGGCCTAGCGGGGCACAATGAGCAGTTCTTC. As protein: CASSLGLAGHNEQFF.

This chain uses TRBV7-6 with TRBJ1-1; possible D gene TRBD1, 5 bases. The length of the CDR3 is 14 residues. Trimming took 2 bases from V and 4 from J, leaving 11 bases between them. Germline-derived CDR1 and CDR2 are SGHVS and FNYEAQ. CDR3 amino acids: CASSLSEGSTEAFF. CDR3 DNA: TGTGCCAGCAGCTTATCGGAGGGGAGCACTGAAGCTTTCTTT.

The chain employs TRBV9 and TRBJ2-7, with 10 positions matching TRBD2. This CDR3 has 15 amino acids. Germline CDR1 SGDLS, CDR2 YYNGEE. V was pared by 1 base and J by 4 bases, with 5 bases of the junction left unmatched. CDR3 residues: CASSVKAGGTYEQYF. CDR3 bases: TGTGCCAGCAGCGTAAAAGCGGGAGGGACTTACGAGCAGTACTTC.

The gene calls are TRBV6-6 and TRBJ2-2; D is perhaps TRBD1 or TRBD2 (6 bases each). V was pared by 7 bases and J by 2 bases, with 11 bases between. CDR3 size: 14 residues. Germline V gene data show CDR1 as MNHNY and CDR2 as SVGAGI (reference sequence). The CDR3 sequence is CASIGGVNTGELFF. DNA for the CDR3: TGTGCCAGCATCGGGGGCGTTAACACCGGGGAGCTGTTTTTT.

CDR3 loop: CATSRGQGLGETQYF. The CDR3 bases are TGTGCCACCAGCAGAGGGCAGGGACTCGGAGAGACCCAGTACTTC. This sequence joins TRBV15 and TRBJ2-5; D perhaps matches TRBD2 (6 bases). Germline-derived CDR1 and CDR2 are LNHNV and YYDKDF (reference sequence). This CDR3 is built from 15 residues. The V gene lost 1 base and the J gene lost 4 bases, with 13 bases spanning the gap.

V is TRBV5-1 and J is TRBJ1-2; D gene uncertain. V lost 0 bases to trimming and J lost 3 bases, with 9 bases between them. This CDR3 is 14 amino acids long. Germline values: CDR1 SGHRS, CDR2 YFSETQ. In DNA, the CDR3 is TGCGCCAGCAGCTTGGTGGTCAACTACTATGGCTACACCTTC. This encodes CASSLVVNYYGYTF.